The clone carrying this T cell receptor beta chain was detected a few times. Its matching antigen is unknown. The sample belongs to a study of Graves' ophthalmopathy and Graves' hyperthyroidism. General observations from the study: Its predictions of ophthalmopathy progression gave the model around 71% sensitivity and about 72% specificity. Separation of ophthalmopathy from stable hyperthyroidism was achieved by a 13-signature model, at approximately 90% sensitivity and around 81% specificity.

Hyperthyroidism showing no ophthalmopathy within 18 months of follow-up was stable. Enrollment excluded any patients with other autoimmune diseases, uncontrolled infections, pregnancy or lactation. The V end was cut by 6 bases, the J end by 5 bases, with 13 bases between. The CDR3 covers 13 residues. The V gene's germline CDR1 is MDHEN and CDR2 SYDVKM. CDR3 regions of TCR beta were amplified from RNA transcripts. Second-round multiplex PCR followed a first-round RT-PCR using HTBI primers. TCRdb reprocessed the multiplex PCR reads with MiXCR, giving one entry per CDR3 protein. The repertoire holds under 800,000 distinct CDR3 sequences, roughly 20% seen once, with about 6.6% in the top ten.

The chain employs TRBV28 and TRBJ2-5; D perhaps matches TRBD1 (5 bases). Material for sequencing was peripheral blood. The sequence came from a woman aged 18-29 years with stable Graves' hyperthyroidism. Some clones in this sample may be carry-over from other donors' samples. CDR3 residues: CASRSQGYETQYF. In DNA, the CDR3 is TGTGCCAGCAGGTCCCAGGGTTATGAGACCCAGTACTTC.